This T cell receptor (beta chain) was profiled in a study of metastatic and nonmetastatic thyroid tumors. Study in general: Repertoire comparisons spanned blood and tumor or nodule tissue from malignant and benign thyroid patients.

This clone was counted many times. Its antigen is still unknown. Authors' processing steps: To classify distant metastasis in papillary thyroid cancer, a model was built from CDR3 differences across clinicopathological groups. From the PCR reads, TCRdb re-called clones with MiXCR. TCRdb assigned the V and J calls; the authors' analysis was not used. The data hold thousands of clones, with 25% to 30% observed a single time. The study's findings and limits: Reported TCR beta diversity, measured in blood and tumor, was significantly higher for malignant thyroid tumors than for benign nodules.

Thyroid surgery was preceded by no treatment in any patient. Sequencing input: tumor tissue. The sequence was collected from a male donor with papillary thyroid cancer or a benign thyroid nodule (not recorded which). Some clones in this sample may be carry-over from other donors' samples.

The CDR3 spells CASSLGPGSSNEKLFF. CDR3 DNA sequence: TGTGCCAGCAGCTTGGGTCCCGGGAGCTCTAATGAAAAACTGTTTTTT. The chain employs TRBV5-6 and TRBJ1-4; D gene unclear. V was clipped by 0 bases and J by 3 bases, with 12 bases between them. This CDR3 has 16 amino acids. In germline, CDR1 is SGHDT, CDR2 YYEEEE.